This T cell receptor beta chain is from a study of blood T cell repertoires in COVID-19. About the study: COVID-19 samples, acute and convalescent, were from the United States, Italy and Spain. The cDNA or gDNA used as material had been derived from T cells, B-cell-depleted T cells, or PBMCs.

CDR3 length equals 18 residues. In the authors' workflow: From reference gene primer amplification, estimates of nucleated cell counts were derived. Some clones are missing from TCRdb's copy, which holds only in-frame ones; the method was immunoSEQ multiplex PCR. V and J calls and clone size are given by that table; D and trimming were obtained from the DNA. In the table there are around 25,000 clones, roughly 85% of which are singletons. This clone occurred a few times. The chain couples TRBV21-1 to TRBJ2-2; no check of the table's D call, TRBD2, against the DNA was made. TRBV21-1 constitutes a pseudogene. This TCR was sampled from a woman between 50 and 59 years old with active COVID-19. Sequenced sample: peripheral blood. CDR3 sequence: CASAIRSSGRANTGELFF. The DNA of the CDR3 is TGTGCCAGCGCAATAAGAAGTAGCGGGAGGGCGAACACCGGGGAGCTGTTTTTT.